A selection of T cell receptor beta chains follows, all from one sample in a study of T cell repertoires in cytomegalovirus infection. TCRdb called the reads again in MiXCR, with one record for every CDR3 protein. The repertoire holds more than 650,000 distinct CDR3 sequences, with approximately 34% as singletons. The sample comprised PBMCs. The receptors shown here come from a human donor in good health (CMV status not recorded). Some clones in this sample may be carry-over from other donors' samples. CDR3s include the opening cysteine and the closing phenylalanine or tryptophan. The D gene is left open where the match is weak. Only part of the rows carry a size: once, few, many, or a class if the clone is expanded.

.	.	TRBJ1-5	16	TRBV12-3/TRBV12-4	TGTGCCAGCAGTCTCGACCGGCAATATAGCAATCAGCCCCAGCATTTT	CASSLDRQYSNQPQHF
many	TRBD2	TRBJ2-1	15	TRBV6-6	TGTGCCAGCAGTTACTCGATTCTAGCGGACAATGAGCAGTTCTTC	CASSYSILADNEQFF
.	TRBD2	TRBJ2-1	17	TRBV30	TGTGCCTGGAGTGACGAGCGGGGGGGCGGCGCCTACAATGAGCAGTTCTTC	CAWSDERGGGAYNEQFF
few	TRBD1	TRBJ2-4	16	TRBV28	TGTGCCAGCAGGCGACAGGGGCGGTGGGACAAAAACATTCAGTACTTC	CASRRQGRWDKNIQYF
.	TRBD2	TRBJ2-7	15	TRBV5-6	TGTGCCAGCAGCGCCTTGGGGGGGGGACCCTACGAGCAGTACTTC	CASSALGGGPYEQYF
few	.	TRBJ2-7	14	TRBV6-1	TGTGCCAGCAGTGATGATCCCACAGGGTACGAGCAGTACTTC	CASSDDPTGYEQYF
.	TRBD2	TRBJ2-1	14	TRBV7-8	TGTGCCAGCAGCGCCAGCGGGATAGTCTATGAGCAGTTCTTC	CASSASGIVYEQFF
few	.	TRBJ2-5	17	TRBV11-2	TGTGCCAGCAGCCGGCTTGGGGGAGGGACAGAAGAAGAGACCCAGTACTTC	CASSRLGGGTEEETQYF
few	TRBD1	TRBJ1-6	15	TRBV28	TGTGCCAGCACCGTCCCGGGACAGGGGGGGTCACCCCTCCACTTT	CASTVPGQGGSPLHF
.	.	TRBJ1-6	16	TRBV28	TGTGCCAGCAGTTTACTCGCGACCCTGGGGAATTCACCCCTCCACTTT	CASSLLATLGNSPLHF
few	TRBD2	TRBJ2-5	15	TRBV28	TGTGCCAGCACTCTGGGGGCTAGCGGGACAGAGACCCAGTACTTC	CASTLGASGTETQYF
.	TRBD1	TRBJ1-2	15	TRBV7-9	TGTGCCAGCAGCTTAGCGGTGGCAGGGGGGAAGGGCTACACCTTC	CASSLAVAGGKGYTF
.	TRBD1	TRBJ2-2	15	TRBV19	TGTGCCAGCCGTACGACAGGGGTTAACACCGGGGAGCTGTTTTTT	CASRTTGVNTGELFF
.	.	TRBJ1-1	12	TRBV6-1	TGTGCCAGCAGACAGAAAATCACAAAAGCTTTCTTT	CASRQKITKAFF
many	.	TRBJ1-3	17	TRBV4-1	TGCGCCAGCAGCCAAGACCCGGCTGGGGGCGCTGGAAACACCATATATTTT	CASSQDPAGGAGNTIYF
many	.	TRBJ2-2	12	TRBV12-3/TRBV12-4	TGTGCCAGCAGTTTCTTTACCGGGGAGCTGTTTTTT	CASSFFTGELFF
.	.	TRBJ1-5	15	TRBV2	TGTGCCAGCAGTGAGCAGCTCCTTAGCAATCAGCCCCAGCATTTT	CASSEQLLSNQPQHF